The present TCR beta chain was sequenced within a study of blood T cell repertoires in COVID-19 (dated by TCRdb to about 2020). Regarding the complete study: Samples covering the acute and convalescent phases of COVID-19 were provided by collaborators in the United States, Italy and Spain. The material from the prospective study consisted of cDNA or gDNA derived from T cells, B-cell-depleted T cells, or PBMCs. Deeply sampled blood TCRbeta repertoires from subjects exposed to, actively infected with, or recovered from COVID-19 were included in the dataset. A freely available public database, intended as a resource for researchers studying the immune response to SARS-CoV-2, is where the repertoires were released. Samples came from the ongoing ImmuneRACE study (first 160 participants) plus 1,254 subjects from 6 global collaborators. A de-identified subject ID, COVID-19 status, age in years and sex were almost always included in the sample metadata. Where HLA class I and class II types were available, the types were taken from metadata supplied by the sample provider, not from assay-based typing. Overall study outcomes, separate from this receptor: How much clinical and demographic metadata was included differed by source and by participant, and the metadata was provided uncurated.

TCRbeta CDR3 regions were amplified from genomic DNA using the immunoSEQ Assay, a bias-controlled multiplex PCR. Per the source publication's procedure: The number of nucleated cells in each sample was estimated by amplification of reference gene primers within the assay. To quantify the absolute abundance of each unique TCRbeta CDR3 rearrangement, sequence reads were collapsed and filtered. For each sample, productive Simpson clonality was calculated by taking the square root of Simpson's diversity index across productive rearrangements. TCRdb took over this immuneACCESS table, retaining in-frame rearrangements with V and J assigned. Such tables are incomplete; in checked studies, under half of the missing clones stem from an unresolved V gene, and the remainder is unexplained. V and J calls and clone size are given by that table; D and trimming were obtained from the DNA. The sample table lists about 150,000 clones, about 86% of them with a count of one. Clones ranked in the top ten supply 8.6% of the sample.

As encoded in the germline V gene, CDR1 is MNHEY while CDR2 is SVGEGT. The CDR3 contains 18 residues, cysteine and phenylalanine counted. Only the CDR3 region is kept as DNA, spanning 54 bases read in frame from base 1. Trimming accounts for 5 bases at V and 0 bases at J, while the number of junction bases matched to no gene is 8. Remarks on this clone: Its antigen remains undetermined. The record has no base qualities; no much larger clone is one base away.

Each collaborating institution followed its own protocols to collect whole blood in K2EDTA tubes. For TCRbeta analysis, collaborators shipped samples in one of three forms: frozen whole blood, isolated PBMCs, or DNA extracted from either of those sample types. The receptor comes from a woman aged 45 to 65 with active or convalescent COVID-19. In this chain, TRBV6-2 or TRBV6-3 is recombined with TRBJ2-6; 9 junctional bases match TRBD2. The sequenced sample was peripheral blood. The sequence in DNA is TGTGCCAGCAGTACCTTAGCGGGGGCCAACTCTGGGGCCAACGTCCTGACTTTC. The resulting protein is CASSTLAGANSGANVLTF.